This T cell receptor (beta chain) was recorded in a study of cytomegalovirus exposure and HLA in healthy donors (dated by TCRdb to 2016 to 2017). Background for the entire study: In an earlier analysis of several hundred of the donors, approximately 260 Gb of sequence data and 120 million or so unique TCR beta sequences from 180 million or so T cells were reported. An early release that covered several hundred HLA-typed donors contained approximately 300 gigabases of sequencing data and around 85 million unique TCR sequences. Of the 350 to 400 genotyped donors, roughly 80% fell in the genetic ancestry cluster associated with self-reported Caucasian donors. The study was designed to test whether signatures of past pathogen exposure could be identified by cataloging public T cell receptors. The study used immunosequencing to profile the T cell repertoires of hundreds of subjects and linked those repertoires to cytomegalovirus serostatus. A separate validation cohort of about 110 different subjects was used in addition to the roughly 720-subject first cohort. High-throughput TCR immunosequencing, statistical association of individual TCRs with disease status, and machine learning were combined to predict cytomegalovirus infection status. In a later analysis, previously published TCR beta repertoires from 666 donors were re-analyzed and high-resolution HLA genotyping was added so that TCR occurrence patterns could be studied. The later analysis used no new phenotypic data to find candidate immune exposures, relying instead on TCR beta sequences and their occurrence across donors. To decide whether each TCR beta V gene segment behaved as functional or pseudogenic, an earlier analysis of some 600 of the donors relied on high-throughput TCR beta sequencing. Donor age, sex, ethnicity and CMV serostatus were compiled together with the repertoire data. In a later genetic analysis, genome-wide SNP genotypes for about 65% of the 666 donors were used, and that subset was treated as a discovery cohort. Every repertoire in the discovery cohort had been generated on one and the same sequencing platform. HLA typing included class I and class II loci at four-digit resolution. The number of typed donors differed by locus: about 620-640 for A, B, C, DRB1 and DQB1; approximately 530 for DQA1; over 600 for DPA1; and about 470 for DPB1. A handful of DR-DQ haplotypes were handled as single units for association and clustering because linkage in the cohort was strong. Among about 400 genotyped donors of the cohort, an average of roughly 230,000 unique TCR beta nucleotide sequences was sequenced per donor, of which approximately 19% were non-productive. The research as a whole found: While some public TCRs were present in many individuals, most TCR sequences turned up only very rarely across donors. Because HLA typing was unavailable for some donors at each locus, only the typed subset was used in association tests. A later analysis associated 16,951 TCR beta sequences with specific HLA alleles at a false discovery rate of 0.05. A later analysis found that TCR association rates varied across HLA loci, with DRB1 alleles showing the most associated TCRs and HLA-C alleles the fewest. Cytomegalovirus status was reported to be diagnosed by the classifier with high specificity and sensitivity in both the original and validation cohorts. In vitro tests confirmed that three of the cytomegalovirus-associated TCR beta chains recognize cytomegalovirus antigens. Compared with equally common non-associated chains, HLA-associated TCR beta chains in a later analysis were more clonally expanded and had lower generation probabilities. Because counts were too low, more than 15 rarely observed V segments, including chromosome 9 orphons, were left out of the earlier analysis of 587 of the donors. Presence/absence analyses assumed roughly uniform sequencing depth across donors, an assumption that may not hold. When HLA alleles, especially DR and DQ, strongly co-occurred, attributing TCR associations to individual alleles was difficult. In an earlier analysis of approximately 600 of the donors, most TCR beta V segments were observed in productive rearrangements about 90% or about 30% of the time, broadly matching IMGT annotations. In a later analysis, several top co-occurrence clusters were reported to appear linked to parvovirus B19, influenza, CMV and Epstein-Barr virus. The authors suggested that the approach could potentially be extended to other disease states and immunological phenotypes. A total of roughly 160 TCR beta chains were listed by the study as associated with cytomegalovirus. V-gene and J-gene trimming of TCR beta chains was associated with a missense DCLRE1C variant in a later genetic analysis, and the association was replicated in an independent cohort. Correlated functional status among segregating V segments might be attributable to linkage disequilibrium, but an unknown experimental factor could not be ruled out. According to a later genetic analysis, donors in an Asian-associated ancestry cluster had fewer N-insertions in productive TCRs than the approximately 710-donor mean. Only TCR beta chains were sequenced in this cohort, and the absence of alpha or paired-chain data limited detectable features. A further reported finding was that TCR beta sequences accurately predicted the HLA-A and HLA-B alleles for most subjects in the first cohort. In a later analysis, most CMV-associated TCR beta chains were found to appear HLA-restricted, with HLA associations seemingly driven largely by CMV exposure. CMV serostatus was the only immune exposure information available for the cohort. Because the 87-base-pair reads could not distinguish some IMGT-functional V segments, including TRBV6-2 and TRBV6-3, those segments were excluded. A cluster of highly shared sequence variants was judged likely to represent a technical artifact of the sequencing pipeline.

Receptor amplification or capture employed the immunoSEQ multiplex PCR assay. The multiplex PCR relied on a mix of 60 forward primers for TCR Vbeta segments and 13 reverse primers for TCR Jbeta segments. The CDR3 region of rearranged TCR beta genes was amplified from genomic DNA with a multiplex PCR assay. The amplified TCR beta libraries were sequenced on the Illumina HiSeq System as 87-base-pair reads. In the authors' own workflow: Across the 600 to 700 repertoires, a later analysis counted 60 million to 90 million unique TCR beta chains, roughly 11 million of which were shared by at least two donors. Raw reads were error-corrected and collapsed into unique sequences by a nearest-neighbor algorithm in which closely related sequences were merged to remove PCR and sequencing errors. V, D and J gene segments were assigned by aligning CDR3 sequences to IMGT reference sequences. For a sequence to be retained, a match of at least six nucleotides to both a V gene segment and a J gene segment was required. Rearrangements were classified as productive when the CDR3 lacked stop codons and remained in frame with V and J, and all other rearrangements were classified as non-productive. Following IMGT convention, CDR3 was defined as the stretch from the second conserved V-encoded cysteine to the conserved J-encoded phenylalanine. Sequences without an unambiguous match to a single V gene segment were excluded from the earlier analysis of approximately 560 of the donors. An earlier analysis of several hundred of the donors classified V segments as functional when productive rearrangements were above 56.7% and as segregating when the standard deviation between donors was above 5%. To diagnose cytomegalovirus status from the catalog of TCR beta chain sequences, a statistical classification framework was built. A later analysis assigned V and J genes by comparing TCR nucleotide sequences with IMGT/GENE-DB human TR gene sequences. A later analysis assigned CDR3 sequences and most-parsimonious VDJ recombination scenarios with the TCRdist pipeline. In a later analysis, each TCR beta chain was defined by its CDR3 amino acid sequence together with its V-gene family, and reads lacking a unique V-gene family were excluded. A later analysis removed 550 to 700 highly shared, low-generation-probability nucleotide sequences to deal with suspected cross-contamination and a sequencing artifact. In a later analysis, a clonal expansion index for each public chain was calculated from normalized within-repertoire ranks of inferred template counts. In a later analysis, generation probabilities were computed with a VDJ recombination model fitted to out-of-frame rearrangements, and the resulting probabilities were checked against IGoR. Hypergeometric tests were used in a later analysis to score TCR-TCR, TCR-HLA and TCR-CMV co-occurrence, with a repertoire-size bias correction applied to the TCR pairs. False discovery rates were estimated in a later analysis by permuting HLA or CMV assignments 20 times. A later analysis grouped co-occurring TCRs with DBSCAN, adding TCRdist sequence similarity when clustering within HLA-allele-positive subsets. Repertoires with fewer than 30,000 or more than 120,000 public chains were left out of co-occurrence clustering, as were about five repertoires with anomalous nucleotide sharing. TCRdb holds this immuneACCESS table with in-frame rearrangements only. Some clones are missing; in checked studies, unresolved V genes explain under half, and the rest has no known cause. From that table come the V and J calls and clone size; the DNA was used to work out D and trimming. This sample holds fewer than 250,000 clones; around 82% were observed only once. The top ten constitute 1.5% to 2% of the sample.

In regard to this clone: The antigen it recognizes is unknown. No much larger clonotype is one base removed from it; base qualities were not supplied.

Reading from cysteine to phenylalanine, the CDR3 counts 20 amino acids. Only CDR3 DNA remains: 60 bases, in frame from the first base. At the junction V is shortened by 2 bases and J by 0 bases; bases outside the gene matches: 13. Based on the germline V gene, the CDR1 and CDR2 sequences are SGHRS and YFSETQ. In total, fewer than 750 healthy bone marrow donors made up the cohort. At the time of sampling, every cohort member was nominally healthy, though immune exposures that went unrecorded were likely present. The donor tested CMV seropositive, placing the donor among the 250 to 350 seropositive members of the cohort. A peripheral blood sample was collected from each donor, and TCR beta sequencing was performed on peripheral blood mononuclear cells. The Qiagen DNeasy Blood Extraction Kit was used to extract genomic DNA from the blood cell samples.

The sequencing input was PBMCs. The chain joins TRBV5-1 to TRBJ2-3; 12 central bases correspond to TRBD2. This TCR was recovered from a man aged 35 to 55 in good health and CMV-seropositive. CDR3 reads: CASSFSGLAGSLASTDTQYF. The DNA sequence reads TGCGCCAGCAGCTTCTCGGGACTAGCGGGCTCACTAGCTAGCACAGATACGCAGTATTTT.